These 32 T cell receptor beta chains share one sample of origin, sequenced in a study of cytomegalovirus exposure and HLA in healthy donors (dated by TCRdb to 2016 to 2017). The library was built by means of the immunoSEQ multiplex PCR assay. A mixture of 60 forward primers for TCR Vbeta segments and 13 reverse primers for TCR Jbeta segments was used in the multiplex PCR. The table comes from immuneACCESS by way of TCRdb, which keeps in-frame sequences with V and J called. Part of the clones is missing from these tables; in studies checked, under half for an unresolved V gene and the rest for unknown reasons. The sample records 100,000 to 150,000 clones, less than 80% of which are singletons. 3% to 5% of the sample is in the top ten clones. The sequenced sample consisted of PBMCs. Every receptor here comes from a middle-aged man in good health and CMV-seropositive.

The chain joins TRBV19 to TRBJ2-3; 7 bases match TRBD2. The CDR3 runs 13 residues. With V trimmed by 10 bases and J by 2 bases, 6 bases remained unmatched. Germline V gene sequence: CDR1 LNHDA, CDR2 SQIVND (reference sequence). The CDR3 DNA sequence: TGTGCCACTGGGAGGGGTTTCACAGATACGCAGTATTTT. Protein sequence: CATGRGFTDTQYF.

The V gene is TRBV28, the J gene TRBJ2-6, with D unclear. CDR1 is MDHEN and CDR2 is SYDVKM in the germline V gene. V was shortened by 2 bases and J by 2 bases, with 7 bases between the two germline ends. The CDR3 runs 15 residues. The CDR3 protein is CASSLTPAGANVLTF. The CDR3 DNA is TGTGCCAGCAGTTTAACTCCCGCTGGGGCCAACGTCCTGACTTTC.

CDR3 loop: CASSQDSGRTYNEQFF. CDR3 bases: TGCGCCAGCAGCCAAGATAGCGGGAGAACCTACAATGAGCAGTTCTTC. The gene calls are TRBV4-3 and TRBJ2-1; 9 bases match TRBD2. CDR3 length equals 16 residues. With 0 bases clipped from V and 2 bases from J, the junction kept 2 bases outside the gene matches. The germline CDR1 and CDR2 sequences are LGHNA and YSLEER.

The V gene is TRBV6-5, the J gene TRBJ1-2, with D hard to call. This CDR3 is 13 amino acids long. The V end was cut by 4 bases, the J end by 7 bases, with 13 bases between. CDR1 MNHEY and CDR2 SVGAGI come from the germline V gene. The CDR3 here is CASSWAPDRGYTF. The CDR3 region has the DNA TGTGCCAGCAGTTGGGCCCCGGATCGTGGCTACACCTTC.

The chain employs TRBV11-3 and TRBJ2-1; TRBD1 agrees at 8 bases. CDR3 length equals 17 residues. Losses at the gene ends were 5 bases for V and 4 bases for J; bases not matched to a gene: 13. Per the germline V gene, CDR1 is SGHNT and CDR2 is YENEEA. The CDR3 here is CASSPRDRSSAYNEQFF. In nucleotides, the CDR3 is TGTGCCAGCAGCCCGAGGGACAGGTCTTCGGCGTACAATGAGCAGTTCTTC.

The table lists this clone with a few counts. The V gene is TRBV2, the J gene TRBJ2-2; D is unclear. The germline V gene encodes CDR1 SNHLY and CDR2 FYNNEI. The CDR3 runs 13 residues. Trimming pared 5 bases from V and 1 base from J, leaving 5 bases between. CDR3 region: CASSLLNTGELFF. The CDR3 region has the DNA TGTGCCAGCAGTCTACTGAACACCGGGGAGCTGTTTTTT.

The rearrangement links TRBV7-9 to TRBJ2-3, with D maybe TRBD1 (6 bases). V lost 11 bases and J 4 bases, leaving 10 bases between the germline ends. The CDR3 length is 11 residues. Germline V gene sequence: CDR1 SEHNR, CDR2 FQNEAQ (reference sequence). The CDR3 coding sequence is TGTGCCGTAACAGGGTCAGATACGCAGTATTTT. Translating gives CAVTGSDTQYF. Full variable domain (remainder filled in from reference TRBV7-9 and TRBJ2-3): DTGVSQNPRHKITKRGQNVTFRCDPISEHNRLYWYRQTLGQGPEFLTYFQNEAQLEKSRLLSDRFSAERPKGSFSTLEIQRTEQGDSAMYLCAVTGSDTQYFGPGTRLTVL.

Points on this clone: The same CDR3 is also encoded by other DNA sequences in this sample. The chain couples TRBV6-1 to TRBJ2-3, with 8 bases lining up with TRBD1. V lost 2 bases to trimming and J lost 3 bases; unmatched junction nucleotides: 10. Germline CDR1 and CDR2: MNHNS and SASEGT. This CDR3 has 17 amino acids. CDR3 bases: TGTGCCAGCAGTGAAAGAAGAACCGGACAGGGAACAGATACGCAGTATTTT. It encodes CASSERRTGQGTDTQYF.

The chain uses TRBV5-1 and TRBJ1-2; 8 bases map to TRBD1. CDR1 and CDR2 (germline): SGHRS, YFSETQ. CDR3 length equals 18 residues. J gave up 4 bases and V 1 base, and 15 bases lay outside the gene matches. In DNA form, the CDR3 reads TGCGCCAGCAGCTTGTCGGAACGTAGACAGGGGTCGGGCTATGGCTACACCTTC. It yields the protein CASSLSERRQGSGYGYTF.

J is TRBJ2-3 and V is TRBV7-6; possibly TRBD1 for D (5 bases). Trimming shortened V by 8 bases and J by 3 bases, and 24 bases separated the two germline ends. This CDR3 has 17 residues. Looked up from germline, CDR1 is SGHVS and CDR2 is FNYEAQ. This chain's CDR3 is CASSSGASSLLTDTQYF. CDR3 DNA: TGTGCCAGCTCCTCTGGGGCCTCCTCACTCCTTACAGATACGCAGTATTTT.

This clone was detected once. The V gene is TRBV9, the J gene TRBJ2-7; D perhaps matches TRBD2 (5 bases). The CDR3 is made up of 15 amino acids. V lost 4 bases and J 3 bases, leaving 17 bases between the germline ends. Germline CDR1 reads SGDLS; CDR2 reads YYNGEE. The CDR3 region has the DNA TGTGCCAGCAGCCCCGGGGAAACTCACTACTACGAGCAGTACTTC. Residues: CASSPGETHYYEQYF.

The chain uses TRBV5-8 and TRBJ1-1; a weak D match, TRBD1 (6 bases). Per the germline V gene, CDR1 is SGHTS and CDR2 is YDEGEE. V was clipped by 4 bases and J by 7 bases, with 17 bases between them. The CDR3 totals 14 residues. The CDR3, as DNA: TGTGCCAGCAGCAGACATGGGACACAAGATGAAGCTTTCTTT. Its protein is CASSRHGTQDEAFF.

V is TRBV15 and J is TRBJ1-1; D is undetermined. The germline gives CDR1 LNHNV, CDR2 YYDKDF (reference sequence). The V end was cut by 1 base, the J end by 4 bases, with 10 bases between. This CDR3 comprises 14 residues. DNA of the CDR3: TGTGCCACCAGCAGAGGCTCTATAAGCACTGAAGCTTTCTTT. It codes for CATSRGSISTEAFF.

The V call is TRBV6-6, the J call TRBJ2-6; D not resolved. In germline, CDR1 is MNHNY, CDR2 SVGAGI (reference sequence). This CDR3 contains 16 residues. V was cut by 2 bases and J by 1 base, with 9 bases left in between. This CDR3 reads CASSYHQKSGANVLTF. CDR3 nucleotides: TGTGCCAGCAGTTACCATCAGAAGTCTGGGGCCAACGTCCTGACTTTC.

This clone showed up just a few times. The chain joins TRBV5-4 to TRBJ2-5; 7 positions agree with TRBD2. The CDR3 totals 16 residues. Losses at the gene ends were 4 bases for V and 4 bases for J; bases not matched to a gene: 13. Germline V lookup: CDR1 SGHNT, CDR2 YYREEE (reference sequence). The CDR3 sequence is CASSGSLGGYRETQYF. The CDR3 DNA reads TGTGCCAGCAGCGGGAGCTTGGGGGGGTATCGAGAGACCCAGTACTTC.

This clone was counted between two and nine times. Other DNA sequences in this sample translate to the same CDR3. The chain combines TRBV10-3 with TRBJ1-2; D is unresolved. CDR1 and CDR2 from the germline V gene are ENHRY and SYGVKD. Trimming cost V 11 bases and J 9 bases, with 22 bases left between them. This CDR3 has 13 amino acids. CDR3 amino acids: CAAQAGSTLSYTF. The CDR3, as DNA: TGTGCCGCGCAGGCGGGGTCCACACTTAGCTACACCTTC.

The chain is built from TRBV7-2 and TRBJ1-1; tentative D call: TRBD1 (6 bases). The CDR3 contains 14 residues. Per the germline V gene, CDR1 is SGHTA and CDR2 is FQGNSA. The V end lost 1 base, the J end lost 7 bases, and 13 bases lay between the germline ends. This CDR3 is CASSLGQGLGEAFF. The CDR3 DNA sequence: TGTGCCAGCAGCTTAGGGCAGGGGCTGGGTGAAGCTTTCTTT.

The chain joins TRBV5-6 to TRBJ2-7, with TRBD2 matching 7 bases. V shed 3 bases, J shed 5 bases, and the junction held 11 bases outside the gene matches. CDR3 length: 15 amino acids. Germline assignment: CDR1 SGHDT and CDR2 YYEEEE. In DNA, the CDR3 is TGTGCCAGCAGCTCCACGGGCGGGAGTGGCGACGAGCAGTACTTC. This codes for CASSSTGGSGDEQYF.

This clone has more than one count but fewer than ten. This rearrangement joins TRBV7-9 to TRBJ2-3; 12 nucleotides align to TRBD2. The CDR3 runs to 16 residues. Germline V gene sequence: CDR1 SEHNR, CDR2 FQNEAQ (reference sequence). V was clipped by 3 bases and J by 6 bases; unmatched bases: 7. The CDR3 region is CASSLRASGRADTQYF. The CDR3 DNA reads TGTGCCAGCAGCTTGCGGGCTAGCGGGAGGGCGGATACGCAGTATTTT. The full variable domain, its missing parts supplied by reference TRBV7-9 and TRBJ2-3, is DTGVSQNPRHKITKRGQNVTFRCDPISEHNRLYWYRQTLGQGPEFLTYFQNEAQLEKSRLLSDRFSAERPKGSFSTLEIQRTEQGDSAMYLCASSLRASGRADTQYFGPGTRLTVL.

The chain links TRBV19 to TRBJ2-7, with D tentatively TRBD1 (5 bases). V was cut by 6 bases and J by 11 bases, with 17 bases left in between. Germline CDR1 LNHDA, CDR2 SQIVND (reference sequence). This CDR3 has 12 amino acids. CDR3 region: CASRSLQGIKYF. The CDR3 nucleotides read TGTGCCAGTAGGTCCCTGCAGGGTATCAAGTACTTC.

The rearrangement joins TRBV18 to TRBJ1-1, with 10 bases aligning to TRBD1. The length of the CDR3 is 15 residues. Per germline, CDR1 KGHSH and CDR2 LQKENI. Losses at the gene ends were 4 bases for V and 5 bases for J; bases not matched to a gene: 7. The CDR3 sequence is CASSQEGQGVTEAFF. CDR3 coding DNA: TGTGCCAGCTCACAGGAAGGACAGGGGGTAACTGAAGCTTTCTTT.

This chain joins TRBV27 and TRBJ2-7, with 7 bases matching TRBD1. From germline, CDR1 is MNHEY and CDR2 SMNVEV (reference sequence). The length of the CDR3 is 14 residues. J lost 2 bases, V lost 2 bases, and 3 bases had no gene match. The CDR3 DNA reads as TGTGCCAGCAGTTTAAGAGACAGGGCCTACGAGCAGTACTTC. This encodes CASSLRDRAYEQYF.

The chain couples TRBV30 to TRBJ2-2, with 8 bases that match TRBD2. The CDR3 is 16 amino acids. V lost 0 bases, J lost 7 bases, and 10 bases stayed unmatched. Germline CDR1 reads GTSNPN; CDR2 reads SVGIG (reference sequence). The DNA for the CDR3 is TGTGCCTGGAGTGTGCTAGCGGGCCCTACGGGCGGGGAGCTGTTTTTT. Residues: CAWSVLAGPTGGELFF.

This clone turned up a few times. J is TRBJ2-1 and V is TRBV5-6, with 10 nucleotides matching TRBD1. The germline CDR1 and CDR2 sequences are SGHDT and YYEEEE. V lost 4 bases, J lost 2 bases, and 6 bases stayed unmatched. The CDR3 has 16 residues. CDR3 sequence (DNA): TGTGCCAGCAGCCCAAAGACAGGGGGCACCTACAATGAGCAGTTCTTC. Protein sequence: CASSPKTGGTYNEQFF.

The V and J genes are TRBV6-1 and TRBJ2-2, with 14 bases identical to TRBD2. In germline, CDR1 is MNHNS, CDR2 SASEGT. CDR3 length: 18 amino acids. The J segment lost 8 bases and the V segment lost 4 bases, leaving 12 bases of the junction unmatched. CDR3 coding DNA: TGTGCCAGCAGTGGAGGACTAGCGGGGGGCAGGTTGTCAGGGGAGCTGTTTTTT. Protein sequence: CASSGGLAGGRLSGELFF.

V gene TRBV11-2 combines with J gene TRBJ1-1; weak D call: TRBD1 (6 bases). Germline assignment: CDR1 SGHAT and CDR2 FQNNGV. The CDR3 length is 15 residues. The V end was cut by 2 bases, the J end by 1 base, with 11 bases between. The CDR3 bases are TGTGCCAGCAGCTTAAAAGTAGGGGGGAACACTGAAGCTTTCTTT. It translates to CASSLKVGGNTEAFF.

The chain uses TRBV7-6 and TRBJ2-2; D possibly corresponds to TRBD1 (6 bases). V gave up 5 bases and J gave up 1 base, with 8 bases separating them. Germline CDR1 SGHVS, CDR2 FNYEAQ. The CDR3 runs to 14 residues. The CDR3 DNA sequence: TGTGCCAGCAGCCCGACAGGGAACACCGGGGAGCTGTTTTTT. Amino acid sequence: CASSPTGNTGELFF.

The rearrangement links TRBV11-3 to TRBJ2-3; possible D gene TRBD1, 5 bases. The CDR3 runs to 18 residues. Germline V CDR1 and CDR2: SGHNT, YENEEA. Trimming removed 1 base at V and 10 bases at J, with 27 bases between. The CDR3: CASSLGQGQGGAESPQYF. CDR3 bases: TGTGCCAGCAGCTTAGGCCAGGGCCAGGGTGGAGCCGAGTCCCCGCAGTATTTT.

V and J are TRBV4-1 and TRBJ1-1; 8 nucleotides align to TRBD1. The CDR3 totals 15 residues. V was clipped by 4 bases and J by 3 bases; unmatched bases: 7. Germline V gene lookup returns CDR1 MGHRA and CDR2 YSYEKL. The CDR3 here is CASSRAQGADTEAFF. In DNA form, the CDR3 reads TGCGCCAGCAGCCGTGCCCAGGGGGCGGACACTGAAGCTTTCTTT.

The V call is TRBV19, the J call TRBJ2-2; D unclear. The CDR3 consists of 12 residues. Germline V gives CDR1 LNHDA, CDR2 SQIVND (reference sequence). Trimming removed 6 bases at V and 5 bases at J, with 7 bases between. CDR3 coding DNA: TGTGCCAGTAGACTGATTACCGGGGAGCTGTTTTTT. It yields the protein CASRLITGELFF.

The rearrangement uses TRBV7-9 and TRBJ1-2; D perhaps matches TRBD1 (6 bases). CDR3 length: 13 residues. Germline CDR1 SEHNR, CDR2 FQNEAQ (reference sequence). The ends were cut back, 5 bases at V and 4 bases at J, with 11 bases in the middle. The CDR3 here is CASSRDISYGYTF. In DNA form, the CDR3 reads TGTGCCAGCAGCAGGGACATAAGCTATGGCTACACCTTC.

This clone turned up a few times. This chain uses TRBV5-1 with TRBJ1-2, with 10 bases lining up with TRBD1. V was clipped by 4 bases and J by 8 bases; unmatched bases: 5. The CDR3 is 13 amino acids. Germline CDR1 SGHRS, CDR2 YFSETQ. The CDR3, as DNA: TGCGCCAGCAGCGTCGACAGGGGGCTCGGCTACACCTTC. Its protein is CASSVDRGLGYTF.